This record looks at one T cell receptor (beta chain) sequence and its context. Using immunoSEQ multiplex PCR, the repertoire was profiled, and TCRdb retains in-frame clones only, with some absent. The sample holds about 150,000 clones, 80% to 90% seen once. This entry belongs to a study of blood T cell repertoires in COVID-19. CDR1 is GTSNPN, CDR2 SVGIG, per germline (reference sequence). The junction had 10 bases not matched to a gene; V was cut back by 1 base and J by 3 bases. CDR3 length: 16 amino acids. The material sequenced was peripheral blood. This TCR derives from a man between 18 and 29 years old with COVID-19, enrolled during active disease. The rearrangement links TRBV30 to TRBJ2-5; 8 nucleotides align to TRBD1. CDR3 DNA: TGTGCCTGGAGTGGGGAGCAGGGGGCGCGAGAAGAGACCCAGTACTTC. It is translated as CAWSGEQGAREETQYF.